This record looks at one TCR beta chain sequence and its context. In the source study's methods: Amplification of reference gene primers provided the estimated nucleated cell counts. Here immunoSEQ multiplex PCR was the method, and the copy in TCRdb shows in-frame clones only, minus some. V, J and clone size are those of that table, while D and trimming were read from the DNA. The table shows about 12,000 clones, with approximately 72% occurring only once. Between the trimmed V and J ends, which lost 6 bases and 5 bases, there was a span of 10 bases. The CDR3 consists of 12 residues. Germline CDR1 reads MNHNY; CDR2 reads SVGAGI (reference sequence). The entry originates in a study of blood T cell repertoires in COVID-19. Study-level background: In each case, the material was cDNA or gDNA derived from T cells, B-cell-depleted T cells, or PBMCs.

The source material was peripheral blood. The receptor comes from a man aged 55 to 70 with COVID-19, enrolled during active disease. V is TRBV6-6 and J is TRBJ2-5; D is possibly TRBD2 (6 bases). In DNA form, the CDR3 reads TGTGCCAGCAGGAGGGACTCCGAGACCCAGTACTTC. Amino acids: CASRRDSETQYF.